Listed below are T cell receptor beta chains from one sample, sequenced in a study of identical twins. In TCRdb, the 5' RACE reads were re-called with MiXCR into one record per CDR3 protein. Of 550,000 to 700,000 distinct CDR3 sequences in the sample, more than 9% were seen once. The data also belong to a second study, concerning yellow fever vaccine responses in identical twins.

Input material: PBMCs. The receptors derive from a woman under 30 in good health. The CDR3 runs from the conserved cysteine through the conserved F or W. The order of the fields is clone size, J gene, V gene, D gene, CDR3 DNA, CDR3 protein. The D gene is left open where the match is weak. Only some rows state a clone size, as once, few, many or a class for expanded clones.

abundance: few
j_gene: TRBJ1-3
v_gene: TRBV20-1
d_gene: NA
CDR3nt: TGCAGTGCGCGGGACCACTGGAACACCATATATTTT
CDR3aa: CSARDHWNTIYF

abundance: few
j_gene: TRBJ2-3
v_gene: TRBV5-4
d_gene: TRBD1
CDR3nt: TGTGCCAGCAGCTCGGGACAGGGGAGAACAGATACGCAGTATTTT
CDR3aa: CASSSGQGRTDTQYF

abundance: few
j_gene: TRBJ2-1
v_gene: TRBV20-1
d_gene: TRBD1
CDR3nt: TGCAGTGCTTTCTCCTCGACAGGGGGCGCTTACAATGAGCAGTTCTTC
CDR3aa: CSAFSSTGGAYNEQFF

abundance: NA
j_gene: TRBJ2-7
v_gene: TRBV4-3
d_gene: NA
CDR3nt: TGCGCCAGCAGCCAAGGTGCAGGGGACGAGCAGTACTTC
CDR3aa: CASSQGAGDEQYF

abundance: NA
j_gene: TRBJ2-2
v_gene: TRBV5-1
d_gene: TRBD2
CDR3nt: TGCGCCAGCACTCAACTAGCGGGGGGGCAGAACACCGGGGAGCTGTTTTTT
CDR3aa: CASTQLAGGQNTGELFF

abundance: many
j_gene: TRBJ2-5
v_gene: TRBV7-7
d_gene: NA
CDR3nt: TGTGCTAGCAGCTTAAACCCGGGAGAGACCCAGTACTTC
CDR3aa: CASSLNPGETQYF

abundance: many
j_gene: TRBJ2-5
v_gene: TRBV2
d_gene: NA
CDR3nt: TGTGCCAGCAGTGGAGGGAGACAAGAGACCCAGTACTTC
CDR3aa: CASSGGRQETQYF

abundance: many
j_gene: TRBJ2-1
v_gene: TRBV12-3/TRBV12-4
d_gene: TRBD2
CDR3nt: TGTGCCAGCAGTTTAGTTATCGGGACTAGCGATCGTGCGGGTGAGCAGTTCTTC
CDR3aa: CASSLVIGTSDRAGEQFF

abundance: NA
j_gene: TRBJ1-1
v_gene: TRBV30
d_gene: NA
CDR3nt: TGTGCGTCCGCTGAGGGGACTGAAGCTTTCTTT
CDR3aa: CASAEGTEAFF

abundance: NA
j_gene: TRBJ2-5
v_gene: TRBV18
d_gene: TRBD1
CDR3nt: TGTGCCAGCTCACCTATGGGACAGCAAGAGACCCAGTACTTC
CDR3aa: CASSPMGQQETQYF

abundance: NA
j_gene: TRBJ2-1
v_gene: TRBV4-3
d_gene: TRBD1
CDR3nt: TGCGCCAGCAGCCAATCACAGGGGGCGGTCTGGGATGAGCAGTTCTTC
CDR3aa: CASSQSQGAVWDEQFF

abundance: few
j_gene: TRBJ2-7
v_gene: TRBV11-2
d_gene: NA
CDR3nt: TGTGCCAGCAGCTTAGTACTCGGGCGGGTTGGCATAGGAGGGAGCTCCTACGAGCAGTACTTC
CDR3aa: CASSLVLGRVGIGGSSYEQYF

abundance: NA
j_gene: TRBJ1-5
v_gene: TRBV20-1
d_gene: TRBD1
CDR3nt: TGCAGTGCCTGGGACAGGGTAAGCAATCAGCCCCAGCATTTT
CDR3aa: CSAWDRVSNQPQHF

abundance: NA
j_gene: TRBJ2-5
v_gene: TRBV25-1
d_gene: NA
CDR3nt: TGTGCCAGCAGTGAATCAGGAAGGAGCGGTGAATACCAAGAGACCCAGTACTTC
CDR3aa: CASSESGRSGEYQETQYF

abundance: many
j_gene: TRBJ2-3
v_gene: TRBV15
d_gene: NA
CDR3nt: TGTGCCACCAGCAGAGTTGGGGGGACAGATACGCAGTATTTT
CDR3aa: CATSRVGGTDTQYF

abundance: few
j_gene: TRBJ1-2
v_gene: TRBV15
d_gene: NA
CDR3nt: TGTGCCACCAGCAGCCGGGGGATTTATGGCTACACCTTC
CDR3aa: CATSSRGIYGYTF

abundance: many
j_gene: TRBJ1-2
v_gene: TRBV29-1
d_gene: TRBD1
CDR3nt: TGCAGCGTTGAACTCTCAGGGGGCAACTATGGCTACACCTTC
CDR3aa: CSVELSGGNYGYTF

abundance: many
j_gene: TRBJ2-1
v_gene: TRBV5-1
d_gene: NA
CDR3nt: TGCGCCAGCAGCTTGGATCAGGCCTACAATGAGCAGTTCTTC
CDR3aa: CASSLDQAYNEQFF

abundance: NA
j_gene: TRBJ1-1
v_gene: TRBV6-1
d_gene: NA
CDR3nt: TGTGCCAGCACCCAGGGAACAGGGATATCTGAAGCTTTCTTT
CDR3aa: CASTQGTGISEAFF

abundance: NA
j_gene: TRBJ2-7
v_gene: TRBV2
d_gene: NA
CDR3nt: TGTGCCAGCAGTGGGGTCAGCTCCTACGAGCAGTACTTC
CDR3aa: CASSGVSSYEQYF

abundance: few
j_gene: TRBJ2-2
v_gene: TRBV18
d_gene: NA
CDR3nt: TGTGCCAGCTCACCATCCGGGACGCAAGACACCGGGGAGCTGTTTTTT
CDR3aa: CASSPSGTQDTGELFF

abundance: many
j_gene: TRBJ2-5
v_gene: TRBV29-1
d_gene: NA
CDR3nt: TGCAGCGTTGTGCGGGTTCAAGAGACCCAGTACTTC
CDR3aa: CSVVRVQETQYF

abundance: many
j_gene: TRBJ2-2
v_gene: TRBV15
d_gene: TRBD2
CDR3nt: TGTGCCACCAGCAGAATCCTAGCGGGGGCAAACACCGGGGAGCTGTTTTTT
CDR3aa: CATSRILAGANTGELFF

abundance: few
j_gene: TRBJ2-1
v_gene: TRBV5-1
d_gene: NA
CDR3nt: TGCGCCAGCAGCTTTGGATCCAGGGGGGGTTACAATGAGCAGTTCTTC
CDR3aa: CASSFGSRGGYNEQFF

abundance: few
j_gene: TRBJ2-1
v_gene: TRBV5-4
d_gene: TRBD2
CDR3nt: TGTGCCAGCAGCCCAGCGGGAGGGCTCTCCTACAATGAGCAGTTCTTC
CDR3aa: CASSPAGGLSYNEQFF

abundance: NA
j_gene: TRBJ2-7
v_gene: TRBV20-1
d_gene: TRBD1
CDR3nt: TGCAGTGCTACCCGACAGGGGGAAGAGCAGTACTTC
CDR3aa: CSATRQGEEQYF

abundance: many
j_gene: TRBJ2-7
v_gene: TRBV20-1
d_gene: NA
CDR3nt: TGCAGTGCTCGGGGCACCTACGAGCAGTACTTC
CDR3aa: CSARGTYEQYF

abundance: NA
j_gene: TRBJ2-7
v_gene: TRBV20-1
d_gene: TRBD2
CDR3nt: TGCAGTGCTAGAGTCGGGGGGGGGAGGGCTTCACGAACCTACGAGCAGTACTTC
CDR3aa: CSARVGGGRASRTYEQYF

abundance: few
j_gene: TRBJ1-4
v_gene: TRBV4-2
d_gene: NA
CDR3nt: TGTGCCAGCAGCCAAGAAGGGCTGGAGGGGAGTGAAAAACTGTTTTTT
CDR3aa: CASSQEGLEGSEKLFF

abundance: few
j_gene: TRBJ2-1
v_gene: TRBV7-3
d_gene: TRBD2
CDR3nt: TGTGCCAGCAGCTATTCCGGGACTAGCGGGGAATACAATGAGCAGTTCTTC
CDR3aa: CASSYSGTSGEYNEQFF

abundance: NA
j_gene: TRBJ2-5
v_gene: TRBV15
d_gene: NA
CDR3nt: TGTGCCACCAGCAGGGTGGGTCACGGGGTTCAAGAGACCCAGTACTTC
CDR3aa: CATSRVGHGVQETQYF

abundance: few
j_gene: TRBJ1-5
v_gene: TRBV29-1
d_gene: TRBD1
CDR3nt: TGCAGCGTTGGAACAGGGGAGTATCAGCCCCAGCATTTT
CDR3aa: CSVGTGEYQPQHF

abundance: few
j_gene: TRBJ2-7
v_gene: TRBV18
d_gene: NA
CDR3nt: TGTGCCAGCTCAGCCCAGGCAAAGGAGCAGTACTTC
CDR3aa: CASSAQAKEQYF

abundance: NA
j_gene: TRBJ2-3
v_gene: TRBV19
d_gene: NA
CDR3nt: TGTGCCAGTAGTATCGGGGACCCTCGCGATACGCAGTATTTT
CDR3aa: CASSIGDPRDTQYF

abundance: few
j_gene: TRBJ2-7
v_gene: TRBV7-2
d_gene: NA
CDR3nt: TGTGCCAGCAGCTTAGGGGGCAGGTTCGTTAACGAGCAGTACTTC
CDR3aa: CASSLGGRFVNEQYF

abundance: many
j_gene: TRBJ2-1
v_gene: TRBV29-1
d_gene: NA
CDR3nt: TGCAGCGTTTCCCGGGGGAATGAGCAGTTCTTC
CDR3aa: CSVSRGNEQFF

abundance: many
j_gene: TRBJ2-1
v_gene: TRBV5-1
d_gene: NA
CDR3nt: TGCGCCAGCAGCTTGGGACCAACCTACAATGAGCAGTTCTTC
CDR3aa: CASSLGPTYNEQFF